The 7 T cell receptor beta chains in this list originate from one sample, sequenced in a study of OX40 agonist ivuxolimab in advanced cancers. TCRdb's copy holds only in-frame clones and misses some; the assay was immunoSEQ multiplex PCR. Seen here are about 36,000 clones, around 77% observed once, and the top ten hold about 19%. The starting material was CD4+ or CD8+ T cells sorted from blood, obtained in a trial of the OX40 agonist ivuxolimab. Receptor source: an adult with an advanced solid tumor such as melanoma, head and neck, liver or kidney cancer.

This clone came up a few times. V and J are TRBV5-1 and TRBJ2-2; 11 nucleotides agree with TRBD2. The CDR3 has 16 amino acids. Per the germline V gene, CDR1 is SGHRS and CDR2 is YFSETQ. Losses at the gene ends were 5 bases for V and 5 bases for J; bases not matched to a gene: 8. The CDR3 sequence is CASRDGLAGSTGELFF. The CDR3 region has the DNA TGCGCCAGCAGGGATGGACTAGCGGGTTCTACCGGGGAGCTGTTTTTT.

The chain uses TRBV6-5 and TRBJ2-1; 10 positions match TRBD1. Per the germline V gene, CDR1 is MNHEY and CDR2 is SVGAGI. V lost 0 bases to trimming and J lost 10 bases; unmatched junction nucleotides: 3. CDR3 length: 14 residues. The CDR3 here is CASSYSDRGYEQFF. The CDR3 coding sequence is TGTGCCAGCAGTTACTCGGACAGGGGGTACGAGCAGTTCTTC.

V is TRBV4-1 and J is TRBJ1-1, with a tentative D call TRBD1 (5 bases). This CDR3 comprises 14 residues. Between the trimmed V and J ends, which lost 3 bases and 4 bases, there was a span of 12 bases. Germline V lookup: CDR1 MGHRA, CDR2 YSYEKL. This CDR3 reads CASSQSDIITEAFF. As DNA, the CDR3 is TGCGCCAGCAGCCAGTCGGACATTATCACTGAAGCTTTCTTT.

The gene calls are TRBV5-1 and TRBJ1-2; TRBD1 matches at 9 bases. J gave up 5 bases and V 4 bases, and 6 bases lay outside the gene matches. CDR3 length: 14 residues. Germline V gene lookup returns CDR1 SGHRS and CDR2 YFSETQ. The CDR3 bases are TGCGCCAGCAGCGCGGACAGGGGCGGGTATGGCTACACCTTC. Protein: CASSADRGGYGYTF.

The chain links TRBV19 to TRBJ2-7; D is undetermined. The CDR3 is made up of 15 amino acids. Germline CDR1 LNHDA, CDR2 SQIVND (reference sequence). Trimming removed 4 bases from V and 3 bases from J, with 16 bases in between. This CDR3 is CASSTTMGSFYEQYF. Here the CDR3 DNA reads TGTGCCAGTAGTACAACGATGGGCAGTTTCTACGAGCAGTACTTC. Supplemented by reference TRBV19 and TRBJ2-7, the full variable domain reads DGGITQSPKYLFRKEGQNVTLSCEQNLNHDAMYWYRQDPGQGLRLIYYSQIVNDFQKGDIAEGYSVSREKKESFPLTVTSAQKNPTAFYLCASSTTMGSFYEQYFGPGTRLTVT.

This chain joins TRBV2 and TRBJ2-5; unclear D gene. Trimming stripped 5 bases from V and 5 bases from J, with 3 bases between. Germline V lookup: CDR1 SNHLY, CDR2 FYNNEI. The CDR3 runs to 10 residues. CDR3 nucleotides: TGTGCCAGCAGTTGGGAGACCCAGTACTTC. Protein sequence: CASSWETQYF.

This clone was detected a few times. The chain joins TRBV11-2 to TRBJ2-5, with 9 positions matching TRBD1. The V gene's germline CDR1 is SGHAT and CDR2 FQNNGV. V was clipped by 3 bases and J by 2 bases; unmatched bases: 4. This CDR3 contains 15 residues. The CDR3 nucleotides are TGTGCCAGCAGCTTCGGGACAGGGAAACAAGAGACCCAGTACTTC. The encoded protein is CASSFGTGKQETQYF.